The source of this TCR beta chain is a study of cytomegalovirus exposure and HLA in healthy donors. The study ran its PCR with 60 Vbeta and 13 Jbeta primers. The method was immunoSEQ multiplex PCR; TCRdb's version includes in-frame clones alone and lacks a portion of them. The sample comprises under 200,000 clones, nearly 80% of which are singletons, and roughly 9.7% rests with the top ten. Whole-study results and caveats: In vitro checks showed that a few CMV-associated chains really do target CMV antigens.

In regard to this clone: The antigen is unknown. Other DNA variants within this sample encode the same CDR3.

After removal of 0 bases from V and 5 bases from J, the junction contained 8 bases not matched to a gene. From germline, CDR1 is SGDLS and CDR2 YYNGEE. The CDR3 spans 17 residues. V and J are TRBV9 and TRBJ2-2; 9 nucleotides match TRBD2. Input material: PBMCs. This TCR was sampled from a man in his late teens or twenties in good health and CMV-seropositive. CDR3 loop: CASSVGVSGRRTGELFF. The CDR3 DNA sequence: TGTGCCAGCAGCGTAGGCGTAAGCGGGAGGCGAACCGGGGAGCTGTTTTTT.